This TCR beta chain appears in the sequencing data of a study of T-cell memory formation after mild COVID-19. On the study more broadly: Largely donor-specific sequence clusters came from a couple of donors. General study points: That cross-reactive memory joined was suggested by some responding clones appearing in pre-infection memory.

5'RACE with constant-segment primers yielded barcoded, UMI-tagged TCR alpha and TCR beta cDNA libraries. TCRdb recomputed calls from the 5' RACE reads with MiXCR, one row per CDR3 protein. The table records more than 300,000 distinct CDR3 sequences, about an eighth of them present only once. Comments on this clonotype: As yet, its antigen is unknown.

V gave up 1 base and J gave up 5 bases, with 15 bases separating them. Germline V lookup: CDR1 SGHTA, CDR2 FQGNSA. CDR3 length: 16 amino acids. The gene calls are TRBV7-2 and TRBJ1-5; D is uncertain. Sample: PBMCs or a T cell subset sorted from them (not recorded which). This sequence was found in a man between 18 and 29 years old who had mild COVID-19 (a few samples of this study predate the infection). Cell type and time point are not known. The CDR3 nucleotides read TGTGCCAGCAGCTTAGGCGGCAGTCGTGGCGATCAGCCCCAGCATTTT. Translation: CASSLGGSRGDQPQHF.